The 22 T cell receptor beta chains in this list originate from one sample, sequenced in a study of blood T cell repertoires in COVID-19. Clones were read by immunoSEQ multiplex PCR, and TCRdb kept only the in-frame ones, dropping some. The sample has approximately 82,000 clones; 85% to 90% are singletons. The source material was peripheral blood. The receptor set was obtained from a man in his 70s with active or convalescent COVID-19.

This clone was detected only once. This chain joins TRBV30 and TRBJ2-5; TRBD1 agrees at 7 bases. The CDR3 loop spans 15 amino acids. The germline CDR1 and CDR2 sequences are GTSNPN and SVGIG (reference sequence). The junction had 5 bases not matched to a gene; V was cut back by 0 bases and J by 1 base. CDR3 in DNA: TGTGCCTGGAGTGTACCGACAGGGCCCCAAGAGACCCAGTACTTC. Translated: CAWSVPTGPQETQYF.

The chain combines TRBV6-2 or TRBV6-3 with TRBJ1-6; maybe TRBD1 (5 bases). The CDR3 is made up of 15 amino acids. Trimming stripped 3 bases from V and 13 bases from J, with 19 bases between. Germline V lookup: CDR1 MNHEY, CDR2 SVGEGT. This CDR3 reads CASSYGGTLTRPLHF. The CDR3 DNA follows: TGTGCCAGCAGTTATGGGGGGACCCTTACGAGGCCCCTCCACTTT.

V usage is TRBV29-1 and J usage is TRBJ1-2; D ambiguous. The V and J ends lost 6 bases and 0 bases respectively, with 11 bases between them. CDR3 length: 13 amino acids. Germline values: CDR1 SQVTM, CDR2 ANQGSEA. Here the CDR3 DNA reads TGCAGCGTCCGGACTGCTGCTAACTATGGCTACACCTTC. This gives the protein CSVRTAANYGYTF.

This rearrangement joins TRBV28 to TRBJ1-2, with 8 bases that match TRBD1. Per the germline V gene, CDR1 is MDHEN and CDR2 is SYDVKM. After removal of 5 bases from V and 8 bases from J, the junction contained 10 bases not matched to a gene. The CDR3 is 14 amino acids. DNA of the CDR3: TGTGCCAGCAGTAAAATCCAGGGGGCTAGCGGCTACACCTTC. Residues: CASSKIQGASGYTF.

J is TRBJ1-2 and V is TRBV30, with 7 bases fitting TRBD1. This CDR3 comprises 13 residues. The J segment lost 5 bases and the V segment lost 5 bases, leaving 8 bases of the junction unmatched. Germline loops: CDR1 GTSNPN, CDR2 SVGIG (reference sequence). This CDR3 is CAWRTGVPYGYTF. The CDR3 coding sequence is TGTGCCTGGCGAACAGGGGTCCCTTATGGCTACACCTTC.

The genes are TRBV5-4 and TRBJ1-1; 9 nucleotides agree with TRBD1. The germline gives CDR1 SGHNT, CDR2 YYREEE (reference sequence). The CDR3 has 16 residues. The V segment lost 0 bases and the J segment 0 bases; nucleotides outside the gene matches: 3. The CDR3 reads CASSLEQGAMNTEAFF. The CDR3, as DNA: TGTGCCAGCAGCTTGGAACAGGGGGCGATGAACACTGAAGCTTTCTTT.

This clone turned up a few times. The chain has TRBV9 and TRBJ2-5, with TRBD2 matching 9 bases. The length of the CDR3 is 15 residues. Germline V gene lookup returns CDR1 SGDLS and CDR2 YYNGEE. The ends lost 0 bases at V and 4 bases at J; junction bases unmatched: 4. CDR3 in DNA: TGTGCCAGCAGCGTAGAAGCTAGCGGGACAGAGACCCAGTACTTC. Protein product: CASSVEASGTETQYF. Based on the CDR3 plus reference TRBV9 and TRBJ2-5, the full variable domain is DSGVTQTPKHLITATGQRVTLRCSPRSGDLSVYWYQQSLDQGLQFLIQYYNGEERAKGNILERFSAQQFPDLHSELNLSSLELGDSALYFCASSVEASGTETQYFGPGTRLLVL.

This clone came up once. The rearrangement links TRBV12-2 to TRBJ2-1; the table's D call, TRBD2, was not checked against the DNA. TRBV12-2 is listed as a pseudogene. The CDR3 runs 15 residues. As DNA, the CDR3 is TGTGCAAGTCGCACGACTAGCGGGAGAAAGAATGAGCAGTTCTTC. Its translation: CASRTTSGRKNEQFF.

The V call is TRBV5-6, the J call TRBJ1-2, with a weak D call TRBD1 (5 bases). V lost 3 bases to trimming and J lost 5 bases, with 17 bases between them. The CDR3 loop spans 15 amino acids. From germline, CDR1 is SGHDT and CDR2 YYEEEE. CDR3 nucleotides: TGTGCCAGCAGCTCCCAGGGCGGCTTTTATTATGGCTACACCTTC. Translated, it gives CASSSQGGFYYGYTF.

CDR3 protein: CASSFSPDNEQFF. The CDR3 DNA is TGTGCCAGCAGCTTCTCCCCCGACAATGAGCAGTTCTTC. This chain connects TRBV7-3 to TRBJ2-1; D is undetermined. Deletions cut 3 bases from V and 5 bases from J, with 8 bases between. Germline CDR1 and CDR2: SGHTA and FQGTGA. The CDR3 totals 13 residues. Full variable domain (missing parts from reference TRBV7-3 and TRBJ2-1): GAGVSQTPSNKVTEKGKYVELRCDPISGHTALYWYRQSLGQGPEFLIYFQGTGAADDSGLPNDRFFAVRPEGSVSTLKIQRTERGDSAVYLCASSFSPDNEQFFGPGTRLTVL.

The chain couples TRBV5-1 to TRBJ2-1, with D possibly being TRBD1 (5 bases). V lost 2 bases, J lost 0 bases, and 15 bases lay in between. Per germline, CDR1 SGHRS and CDR2 YFSETQ. The CDR3 covers 17 residues. The CDR3 nucleotides read TGCGCCAGCAGCTTCAAACAAGGACAAAGCTCCTACAATGAGCAGTTCTTC. Its translation: CASSFKQGQSSYNEQFF.

This chain uses TRBV7-2 with TRBJ1-1; 7 nucleotides match TRBD1. Germline assignment: CDR1 SGHTA and CDR2 FQGNSA. CDR3 length: 14 residues. Trimming cost V 3 bases and J 1 base; bases outside gene matches: 2. The CDR3 region has the DNA TGTGCCAGCAGCTTTTGGACAGGGAACACTGAAGCTTTCTTT. Its translation: CASSFWTGNTEAFF.

This clone occurred a few times. The CDR3 DNA reads as TGTGCCAGCAGTACCTCCCGGGTGCAGTACTTC. It translates to CASSTSRVQYF. The rearrangement links TRBV6-2 or TRBV6-3 to TRBJ2-7; D remains unclear. The germline gives CDR1 MNHEY, CDR2 SVGEGT. The length of the CDR3 is 11 residues. The V end was cut by 5 bases, the J end by 9 bases, with 11 bases between.

V and J are TRBV7-2 and TRBJ1-5; 8 positions agree with TRBD1. Germline-derived CDR1 and CDR2 are SGHTA and FQGNSA. There are 16 residues in the CDR3. V dropped 5 bases and J dropped 8; count of bases not matched to a gene: 14. CDR3 sequence (DNA): TGTGCCAGCAGCGAGACAGGGGAACTCCTTTGGGAGCCCCAGCATTTT. Translating gives CASSETGELLWEPQHF.

The chain links TRBV11-3 to TRBJ2-7; the D gene is possibly TRBD1 (6 bases). The CDR3 contains 13 residues. V dropped 5 bases and J dropped 1 base, with 9 bases sitting between them. In germline, CDR1 is SGHNT, CDR2 YENEEA. CDR3: CASSKGQSYEQYF. CDR3 DNA: TGTGCCAGCAGCAAAGGACAGTCCTACGAGCAGTACTTC.

The DNA for the CDR3 is TGTGCCAGCAGTTTACCTGGACAGGGTAAAGAGCAGTACTTC. This codes for CASSLPGQGKEQYF. The rearrangement joins TRBV28 to TRBJ2-7; 8 positions agree with TRBD1. This CDR3 is built from 14 residues. The trim removed 2 bases at V and 7 bases at J, leaving 7 bases unmatched. Germline V gives CDR1 MDHEN, CDR2 SYDVKM.

The chain has TRBV28 and TRBJ1-2; 9 bases align to TRBD1. CDR1 MDHEN and CDR2 SYDVKM come from the germline V gene. The length of the CDR3 is 14 residues. J gave up 3 bases and V 6 bases, and 5 bases lay outside the gene matches. The CDR3 region is CASSLQGADYGYTF. The DNA of the CDR3 is TGTGCCAGCAGCCTACAGGGGGCGGACTATGGCTACACCTTC.

This clone was seen just once. CDR3 in amino acids: CASSRDRSGDTQYF. Written as DNA, the CDR3 is TGTGCCAGCAGTCGCGACAGGAGTGGAGATACGCAGTATTTT. The chain uses TRBV6-5 and TRBJ2-3, with D possibly TRBD1 on 6 matching bases. The ends were cut back, 5 bases at V and 5 bases at J, with 14 bases in the middle. There are 14 residues in the CDR3. Germline V gives CDR1 MNHEY, CDR2 SVGAGI.

The gene calls are TRBV5-4 and TRBJ2-1, with TRBD1 matching 10 bases. The length of the CDR3 is 15 residues. V was clipped by 4 bases and J by 8 bases; unmatched bases: 9. Germline V gene lookup returns CDR1 SGHNT and CDR2 YYREEE (reference sequence). CDR3 protein: CASSISGQGKDEQFF. The CDR3 DNA follows: TGTGCCAGCAGCATTTCGGGACAGGGGAAGGATGAGCAGTTCTTC.

The chain links TRBV7-6 to TRBJ2-3; D is possibly TRBD2 (6 bases). V dropped 1 base and J dropped 4 bases, with 15 bases sitting between them. CDR1 is SGHVS and CDR2 is FNYEAQ in the germline V gene. The length of the CDR3 is 16 residues. The CDR3 region is CASSLGTGAVADTQYF. CDR3 bases: TGTGCCAGCAGCTTAGGTACGGGAGCGGTTGCAGATACGCAGTATTTT.

This clone was detected ten times or more. V usage is TRBV5-1 and J usage is TRBJ2-4; TRBD1 might be the D (6 bases). The CDR3 is 18 residues long. CDR1 is SGHRS, CDR2 YFSETQ, per germline. V lost 1 base and J 1 base, leaving 18 bases between the germline ends. The CDR3 DNA is TGCGCCAGCAGCTTGTTGGTCCAGGGGCCCTTGGCCAAAAACATTCAGTACTTC. Protein: CASSLLVQGPLAKNIQYF.

This chain uses TRBV6-2 or TRBV6-3 with TRBJ2-7; TRBD2 matches at 13 bases. The CDR3 sequence is 15 residues long. V shed 5 bases, J shed 4 bases, and the junction held 5 bases outside the gene matches. Germline V gives CDR1 MNHEY, CDR2 SVGEGT. For the CDR3, the DNA is TGTGCCAGCAGTCAGCCGGGACTAGCGGGATACGAGCAGTACTTC. Translated, it gives CASSQPGLAGYEQYF.